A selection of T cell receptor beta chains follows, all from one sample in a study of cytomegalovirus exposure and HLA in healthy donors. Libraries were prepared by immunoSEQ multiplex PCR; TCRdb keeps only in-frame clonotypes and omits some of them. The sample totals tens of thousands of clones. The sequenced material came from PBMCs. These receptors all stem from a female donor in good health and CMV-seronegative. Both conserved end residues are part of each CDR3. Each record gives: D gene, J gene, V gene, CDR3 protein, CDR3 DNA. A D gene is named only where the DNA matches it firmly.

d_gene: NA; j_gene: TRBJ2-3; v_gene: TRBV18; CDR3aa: CASSPGGWSTDTQYF; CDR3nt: TGTGCCAGCTCACCTGGGGGGTGGAGCACAGATACGCAGTATTTT
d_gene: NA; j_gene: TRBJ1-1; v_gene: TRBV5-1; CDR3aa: CASRTVNTEAFF; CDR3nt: TGCGCCAGCCGGACAGTGAACACTGAAGCTTTCTTT
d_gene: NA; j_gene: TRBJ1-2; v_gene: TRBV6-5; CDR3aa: CASSYSEANGYTF; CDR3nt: TGTGCCAGCAGTTACTCGGAAGCGAATGGCTACACCTTC
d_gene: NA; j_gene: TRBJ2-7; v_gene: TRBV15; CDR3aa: CATSRPGRGVYEQYF; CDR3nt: TGTGCCACCAGCAGACCCGGCAGGGGCGTTTACGAGCAGTACTTC
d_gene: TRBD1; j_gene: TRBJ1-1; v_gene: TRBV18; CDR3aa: CASSPPTGRNTEAFF; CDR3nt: TGTGCCAGCTCACCACCGACAGGGCGGAACACTGAAGCTTTCTTT
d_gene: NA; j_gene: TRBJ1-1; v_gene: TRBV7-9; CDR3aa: CASSLSMNTEAFF; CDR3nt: TGTGCCAGCAGCCTTTCTATGAACACTGAAGCTTTCTTT
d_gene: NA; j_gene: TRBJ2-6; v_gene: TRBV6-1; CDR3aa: CASSEGGSGANVLTF; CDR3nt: TGTGCCAGCAGTGAAGGAGGGTCTGGGGCCAACGTCCTGACTTTC
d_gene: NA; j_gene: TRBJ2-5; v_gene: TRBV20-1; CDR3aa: CSVRRQETQYF; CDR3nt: TGCAGTGTGCGTAGACAAGAGACCCAGTACTTC
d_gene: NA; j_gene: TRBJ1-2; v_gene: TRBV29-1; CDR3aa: CSVVSVTGPRGYTF; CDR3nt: TGCAGCGTTGTCAGCGTGACAGGACCTAGAGGCTACACCTTC
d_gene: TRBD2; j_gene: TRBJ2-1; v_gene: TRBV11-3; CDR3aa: CASSLAGGGTDNEQFF; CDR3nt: TGTGCCAGCAGCTTAGCGGGGGGAGGGACCGACAATGAGCAGTTCTTC
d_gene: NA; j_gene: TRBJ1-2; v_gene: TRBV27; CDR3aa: CASSYAGALDGYTF; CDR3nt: TGTGCCAGCAGTTATGCGGGGGCCCTCGATGGCTACACCTTC
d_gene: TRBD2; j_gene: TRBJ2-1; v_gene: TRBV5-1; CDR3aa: CASSLKLAGEAFF; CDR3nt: TGCGCCAGCAGCTTGAAGCTGGCGGGAGAGGCGTTCTTC
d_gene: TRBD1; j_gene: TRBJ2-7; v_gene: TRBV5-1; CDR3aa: CASSRVTGTGSSYEQYF; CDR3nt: TGCGCCAGCAGCAGAGTAACCGGGACAGGGTCCTCCTACGAGCAGTACTTC
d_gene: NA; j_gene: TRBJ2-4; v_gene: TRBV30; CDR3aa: CAWSLGVAKNIQYF; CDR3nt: TGTGCCTGGAGTCTCGGGGTAGCCAAAAACATTCAGTACTTC
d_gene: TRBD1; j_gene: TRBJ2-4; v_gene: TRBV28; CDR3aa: CASSFGQALTKNIQYF; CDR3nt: TGTGCCAGCAGTTTCGGACAGGCCTTAACCAAAAACATTCAGTACTTC
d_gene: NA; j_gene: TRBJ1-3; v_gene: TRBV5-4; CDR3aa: CASSLSADFANTIYF; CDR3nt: TGTGCCAGCAGCTTGTCGGCCGACTTTGCAAACACCATATATTTT
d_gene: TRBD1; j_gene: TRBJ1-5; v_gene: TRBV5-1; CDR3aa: CASSLTGVGNQPQHF; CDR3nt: TGCGCCAGCAGCCTGACAGGGGTTGGGAATCAGCCCCAGCATTTT
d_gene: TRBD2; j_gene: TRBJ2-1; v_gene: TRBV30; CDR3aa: CAWVSGGAAVHNEQFF; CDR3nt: TGTGCCTGGGTTAGCGGGGGGGCCGCCGTGCACAATGAGCAGTTCTTC
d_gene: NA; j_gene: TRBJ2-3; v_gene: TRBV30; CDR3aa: CAWSRGSDTQYF; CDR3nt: TGTGCCTGGAGTCGGGGATCAGATACGCAGTATTTT
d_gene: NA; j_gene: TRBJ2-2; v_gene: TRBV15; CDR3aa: CATSRSNRARTGELFF; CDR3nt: TGTGCCACCAGCAGATCAAACAGGGCAAGGACAGGGGAGCTGTTTTTT
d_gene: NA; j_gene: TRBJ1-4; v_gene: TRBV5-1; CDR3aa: CASSLTATNEKLFF; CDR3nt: TGCGCCAGCAGCTTGACAGCAACTAATGAAAAACTGTTTTTT
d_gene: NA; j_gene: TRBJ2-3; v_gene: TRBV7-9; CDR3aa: CASSLDRDTDTQYF; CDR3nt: TGTGCCAGCAGCTTAGACAGGGACACAGATACGCAGTATTTT
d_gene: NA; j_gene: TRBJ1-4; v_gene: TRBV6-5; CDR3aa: CASSWAGATNEKLFF; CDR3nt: TGTGCCAGCTCTTGGGCAGGGGCAACTAATGAAAAACTGTTTTTT
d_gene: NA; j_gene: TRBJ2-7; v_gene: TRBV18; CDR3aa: CASSPKLGGPSSYEQYF; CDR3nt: TGTGCCAGCTCACCAAAGTTAGGTGGGCCAAGCTCCTACGAGCAGTACTTC
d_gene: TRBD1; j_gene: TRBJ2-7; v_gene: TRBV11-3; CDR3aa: CASSSDRGKPYEQYF; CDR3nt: TGTGCCAGCAGCTCGGACAGGGGCAAGCCCTACGAGCAGTACTTC
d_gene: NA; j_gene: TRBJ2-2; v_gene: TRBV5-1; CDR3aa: CASSPSGTRNTGELFF; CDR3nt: TGCGCCAGCAGCCCCTCCGGGACAAGGAACACCGGGGAGCTGTTTTTT
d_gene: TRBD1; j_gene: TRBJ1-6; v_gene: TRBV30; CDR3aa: CAWSGQGDSPLHF; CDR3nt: TGTGCCTGGAGTGGACAGGGAGATTCACCCCTCCACTTT
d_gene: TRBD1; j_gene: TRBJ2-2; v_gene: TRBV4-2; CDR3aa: CASSHDPGQGENTGELFF; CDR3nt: TGTGCCAGCAGCCATGATCCGGGACAGGGTGAGAACACCGGGGAGCTGTTTTTT
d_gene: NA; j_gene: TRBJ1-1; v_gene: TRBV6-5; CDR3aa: CASSSRQRNTEAFF; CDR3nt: TGTGCCAGCAGTTCCCGACAGAGGAACACTGAAGCTTTCTTT
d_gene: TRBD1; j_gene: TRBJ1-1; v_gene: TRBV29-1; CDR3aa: CSVVPTYRGRPEAFF; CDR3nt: TGCAGCGTGGTCCCGACATACAGGGGTCGGCCTGAAGCTTTCTTT
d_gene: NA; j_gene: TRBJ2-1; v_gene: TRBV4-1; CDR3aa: CASSQQPGSSYNEQFF; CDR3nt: TGCGCCAGCAGCCAACAACCAGGAAGCTCCTACAATGAGCAGTTCTTC
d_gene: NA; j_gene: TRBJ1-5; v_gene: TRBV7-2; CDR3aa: CASSSQGGNQPQHF; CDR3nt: TGTGCCAGCAGCTCACAGGGCGGCAATCAGCCCCAGCATTTT
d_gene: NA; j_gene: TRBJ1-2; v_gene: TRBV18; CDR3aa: CASSPRTEFNYGYTF; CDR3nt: TGTGCCAGCTCACCACGGACAGAATTTAACTATGGCTACACCTTC
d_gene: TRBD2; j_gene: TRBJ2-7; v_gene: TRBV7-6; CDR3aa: CASSETSGRAREQYF; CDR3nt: TGTGCCAGCAGCGAAACTAGCGGGAGGGCGCGGGAGCAGTACTTC
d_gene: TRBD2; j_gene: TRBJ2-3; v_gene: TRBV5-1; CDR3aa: CASSLSGKSTDTQYF; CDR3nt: TGCGCCAGCAGCCTTAGCGGGAAAAGCACAGATACGCAGTATTTT
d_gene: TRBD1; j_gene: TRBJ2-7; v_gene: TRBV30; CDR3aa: CASSGTGDYEQYF; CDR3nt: TGTGCCTCCTCCGGGACAGGGGACTACGAGCAGTACTTC
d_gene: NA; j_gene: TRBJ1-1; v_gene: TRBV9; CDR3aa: CASSVVSGTEAFF; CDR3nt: TGTGCCAGCAGCGTAGTGTCGGGGACTGAAGCTTTCTTT
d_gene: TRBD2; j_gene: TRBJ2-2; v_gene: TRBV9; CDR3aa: CASSVWLAGTGELFF; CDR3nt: TGTGCCAGCAGCGTCTGGCTAGCGGGGACCGGGGAGCTGTTTTTT
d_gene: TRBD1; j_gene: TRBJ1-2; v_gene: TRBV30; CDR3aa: CACISRGDAKSNYGYTF; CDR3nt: TGTGCCTGCATCAGCAGGGGGGACGCGAAGTCTAACTATGGCTACACCTTC
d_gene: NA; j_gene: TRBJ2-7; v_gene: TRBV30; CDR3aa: CAWSKRSPYEQYF; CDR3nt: TGTGCCTGGAGTAAGCGGAGCCCCTACGAGCAGTACTTC
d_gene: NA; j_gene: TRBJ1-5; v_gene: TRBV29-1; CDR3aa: CSVAGSNQPQHF; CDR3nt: TGCAGCGTTGCAGGGAGCAATCAGCCCCAGCATTTT
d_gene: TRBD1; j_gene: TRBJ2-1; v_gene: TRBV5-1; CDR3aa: CASSGTGADNEQFF; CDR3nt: TGCGCCAGCAGCGGGACAGGGGCCGACAATGAGCAGTTCTTC
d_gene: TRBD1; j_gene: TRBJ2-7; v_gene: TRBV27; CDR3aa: CASMGQGRSEQYF; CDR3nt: TGTGCCAGCATGGGACAGGGAAGGTCCGAGCAGTACTTC
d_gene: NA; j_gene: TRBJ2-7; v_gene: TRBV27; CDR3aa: CASRKDRYSYEQYF; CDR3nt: TGTGCCAGCAGGAAAGACAGGTACTCCTACGAGCAGTACTTC
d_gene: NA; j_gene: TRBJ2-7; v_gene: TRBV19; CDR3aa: CASRRTGSSYEQYF; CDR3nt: TGTGCCAGTAGAAGAACAGGGTCTTCCTACGAGCAGTACTTC
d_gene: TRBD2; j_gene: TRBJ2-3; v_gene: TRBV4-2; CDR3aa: CASSQELAGGTDTQYF; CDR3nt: TGTGCCAGCAGCCAAGAACTAGCGGGGGGCACAGATACGCAGTATTTT
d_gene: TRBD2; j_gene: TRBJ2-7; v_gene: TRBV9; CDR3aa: CASSAGLSGTSGTYEQYF; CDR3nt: TGTGCCAGCAGCGCCGGGTTATCCGGGACTAGCGGGACCTACGAGCAGTACTTC
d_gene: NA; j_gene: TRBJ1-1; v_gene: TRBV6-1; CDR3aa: CASSENSHTEAFF; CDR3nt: TGTGCCAGCAGTGAAAACAGTCACACTGAAGCTTTCTTT
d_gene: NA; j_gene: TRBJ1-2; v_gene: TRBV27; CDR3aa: CASSRGWAPGGYGYTF; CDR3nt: TGTGCCAGCAGTCGGGGATGGGCCCCCGGAGGCTATGGCTACACCTTC
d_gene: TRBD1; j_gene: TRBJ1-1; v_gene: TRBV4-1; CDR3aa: CASSKPGQGNTEAFF; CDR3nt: TGCGCCAGCAGTAAGCCGGGACAGGGAAACACTGAAGCTTTCTTT
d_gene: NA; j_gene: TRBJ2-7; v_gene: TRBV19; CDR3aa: CASSPRAGSYEQYF; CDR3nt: TGTGCCAGTAGCCCCAGAGCAGGGTCCTACGAGCAGTACTTC
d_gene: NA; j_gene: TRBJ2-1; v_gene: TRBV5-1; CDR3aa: CASTYPGDEQFF; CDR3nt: TGCGCCAGCACCTACCCAGGGGATGAGCAGTTCTTC
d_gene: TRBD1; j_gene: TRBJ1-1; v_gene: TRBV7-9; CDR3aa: CASGTGRTEAFF; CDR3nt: TGTGCCAGCGGGACAGGGAGGACTGAAGCTTTCTTT
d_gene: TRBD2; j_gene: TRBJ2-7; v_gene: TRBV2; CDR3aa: CASSPLAGGLHEQYF; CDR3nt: TGTGCCAGCAGTCCACTAGCGGGGGGGCTCCACGAGCAGTACTTC
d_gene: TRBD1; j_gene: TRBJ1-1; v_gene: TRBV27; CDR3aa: CASRLSGTGGLYTEAFF; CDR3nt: TGTGCCAGCAGACTCTCCGGGACAGGGGGCTTATACACTGAAGCTTTCTTT
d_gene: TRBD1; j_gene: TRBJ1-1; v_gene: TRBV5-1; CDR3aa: CASSYGQGNTEAFF; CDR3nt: TGCGCCAGCAGCTACGGACAGGGGAACACTGAAGCTTTCTTT
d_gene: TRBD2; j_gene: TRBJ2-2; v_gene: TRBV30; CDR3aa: CAWRPGLDNTGELFF; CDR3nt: TGTGCCTGGAGGCCGGGACTAGATAACACCGGGGAGCTGTTTTTT